Detailed here is one T cell receptor beta chain. What it binds is not known. Per germline, CDR1 MDHEN and CDR2 SYDVKM. V shed 1 base, J shed 4 bases, and the junction held 9 bases outside the gene matches. CDR3 length: 16 residues. This entry is derived from a study of identical twins. Study-wide points: Insertions were fewer in abundant cord blood beta clonotypes, whereas memory repertoires showed none of this pattern. Potential partial confounding of zero-insertion analyses by invariant MAIT and iNKT cells was noted.

TCRdb re-called the 5' RACE reads with MiXCR, one entry per CDR3 protein. The sample records roughly 540,000 distinct CDR3 sequences, roughly a fifth being singletons. These same data were also listed under a study on T cells expressing NK-cell markers.

The receptor was derived from a woman between 18 and 30 years old in good health. The sequencing input was CD4+ T cells sorted from blood. The gene calls are TRBV28 and TRBJ1-1, with 7 bases matching TRBD1. The CDR3 loop is CASSLYQGGLVTEAFF. The DNA of the CDR3 is TGTGCCAGCAGTTTATACCAGGGGGGTTTAGTCACTGAAGCTTTCTTT. The full variable domain, completed using reference TRBV28 and TRBJ1-1, is DVKVTQSSRYLVKRTGEKVFLECVQDMDHENMFWYRQDPGLGLRLIYFSYDVKMKEKGDIPEGYSVSREKKERFSLILESASTNQTSMYLCASSLYQGGLVTEAFFGQGTRLTVV.